The present entry profiles one T cell receptor beta chain with its context. The time point was: sample taken at primary tumor resection. V lost 6 bases and J lost 4, with 7 bases in between. The CDR3 covers 11 residues. TCRdb re-analysed the 5' RACE reads in MiXCR, keeping a single row per CDR3 protein. The data hold 1,100 or so distinct CDR3 sequences, with 25% to 30% observed a single time. These data originate in a study of spatial heterogeneity in lung cancer. Study in general: Across the raw uncorrected reads, a unique TCR and UMI combination was observed, on average, more than ten times.

This sequence originates from a female donor with early-stage non-small cell lung cancer. The gene calls are TRBV12-3 or TRBV12-4 and TRBJ2-7; D not certain. Sequencing used normal lung tissue next to the tumor, obtained at surgery. CDR3 amino acids: CASSTGYEQYF. The CDR3 region has the DNA TGTGCCAGCAGCACCGGTTACGAGCAGTACTTC.